This T cell receptor beta chain stems from a study of cytomegalovirus exposure and HLA in healthy donors. As for this clone: Its matching antigen is unknown.

PCR primers comprised 60 Vbeta and 13 Jbeta primers. Repertoires were generated with immunoSEQ multiplex PCR, while TCRdb's copy carries only in-frame clones and drops some. In the table there are 93,000 or so clones, approximately 70% of which are singletons. Germline V gives CDR1 SGHAT, CDR2 FQNNGV. The length of the CDR3 is 13 residues. V lost 3 bases and J 4 bases, leaving 8 bases between the germline ends. Broader study findings: Presence/absence analysis assumed near-uniform sequencing depth across donors. More clonal expansion characterized HLA-associated TCR beta chains than equally common others in a later analysis. According to a later analysis, most TCR beta chains associated with CMV appeared HLA-restricted. Cytomegalovirus association was listed for 150 to 200 TCR beta chains.

This receptor was obtained from a woman in her 50s in good health and CMV-seronegative. Input material: PBMCs. This rearrangement joins TRBV11-2 to TRBJ2-3; D is uncertain. The CDR3 DNA follows: TGTGCCAGCAGCTTTTCCCTCCCAGATACGCAGTATTTT. This sequence encodes CASSFSLPDTQYF.